Sequencing of this T cell receptor beta chain was carried out in a study of shared clonotypes between healthy human individuals. This CDR3 is built from 15 residues. Trimming removed 8 bases at V and 0 bases at J, with 16 bases between. Per germline, CDR1 LNHDA and CDR2 SQIVND (reference sequence). Repertoires were generated with immunoSEQ multiplex PCR, while TCRdb's copy carries only in-frame clones and drops some. Altogether 450,000 to 500,000 clones are present, roughly 80% being singletons, with the ten largest covering roughly 12%. The sample taken for sequencing was PBMCs. This rearrangement joins TRBV19 to TRBJ1-2; D is unclear. This sequence was found in a woman aged 40 to 50 in good health. Some clones in this sample may be carry-over from other donors' samples. CDR3 sequence (DNA): TGTGCCAGTTCTATCGGAGGCACCACTAACTATGGCTACACCTTC. This sequence encodes CASSIGGTTNYGYTF.